The text below deals with one T cell receptor beta chain. This sample is part of a study of T-cell reconstitution after alpha-beta-depleted transplantation in children. Preparation of the TCRbeta library involved a method that used unique molecular identifiers. A single record per CDR3 protein comes from TCRdb applying MiXCR to the PCR reads. Among some 550,000 distinct CDR3 sequences listed, about 17% were seen once. CDR1 and CDR2 (germline): SEHNR, FQNEAQ (reference sequence). The CDR3 consists of 11 residues. Trimming removed 11 bases at V and 2 bases at J, with 10 bases between. The material was PBMCs from the stem cell graft donor, obtained from the stem cell graft. The chain employs TRBV7-9 and TRBJ2-7; D gene uncertain. The receptor was isolated from a human donor who donated a stem cell graft to a child with acute lymphoblastic leukemia. The DNA for the CDR3 is TGTGCCGGCTCCTACGCCTACGAGCAGTACTTC. Translation gives CAGSYAYEQYF.